One sample yielded the 16 T cell receptor beta chains listed below, sequenced in a study of Ad26.COV2.S vaccination and SARS-CoV-2 variants. Repertoires were generated with immunoSEQ multiplex PCR, while TCRdb's copy carries only in-frame clones and drops some. The sample consists of about 350,000 clones, approximately 81% of them appearing once. Stated treatment: about 20 received Ad26.COV2.S at low or high dose, single or two shots; about five received placebo; per-sample allocation not given. Samples came from day 63 after the first vaccine or placebo injection. The input for sequencing was peripheral blood, taken in a trial of Ad26.COV2.S vaccine versus placebo. Receptors were obtained from a person aged 18 to 59 who received the Ad26.COV2.S COVID-19 vaccine or a placebo.

The chain employs TRBV5-4 and TRBJ2-5; either TRBD1 or TRBD2 may supply D (5 bases each). The CDR3 loop spans 13 amino acids. V shed 4 bases and J shed 5 bases, with 12 bases lying between them. CDR1 is SGHNT and CDR2 is YYREEE in the germline V gene (reference sequence). This CDR3 reads CASSLSWGETQYF. CDR3 in DNA: TGTGCCAGCAGCCTATCCTGGGGGGAGACCCAGTACTTC.

This chain connects TRBV3-1 (or the pseudogene TRBV3-2) to TRBJ2-5; 10 nucleotides align to TRBD2. With 7 bases clipped from V and 5 bases from J, the junction kept 7 bases outside the gene matches. Germline values: CDR1 LGHDT, CDR2 YNNKEL (reference sequence). CDR3 size: 14 residues. CDR3 coding DNA: TGTGCCAGCAAACTAGCGGGAAGTTGGGAGACCCAGTACTTC. It codes for CASKLAGSWETQYF.

A few counts support this clone. V is TRBV6-1 and J is TRBJ1-2; no definite D call. Per germline, CDR1 MNHNS and CDR2 SASEGT. The V end lost 2 bases, the J end lost 0 bases, and 10 bases lay between the germline ends. This CDR3 contains 15 residues. CDR3 DNA sequence: TGTGCCAGCAGTGAATCCTGGCGGCCTAACTATGGCTACACCTTC. It codes for CASSESWRPNYGYTF.

The chain has TRBV18 and TRBJ2-1, with D tentatively TRBD1 (5 bases). The CDR3 is made up of 12 amino acids. The germline CDR1 and CDR2 sequences are KGHSH and LQKENI. Deletions cut 6 bases from V and 5 bases from J, with 8 bases between. In nucleotides, the CDR3 is TGTGCCAGCTCGGGGCTAGACAATGAGCAGTTCTTC. Amino acids: CASSGLDNEQFF.

V is TRBV9 and J is TRBJ2-1, with 7 bases fitting TRBD2. The CDR3 runs 14 residues. Trimming removed 4 bases from V and 6 bases from J; junction bases left unmatched: 7. CDR1 and CDR2 from the germline V gene are SGDLS and YYNGEE. The CDR3 sequence is CASSKLPGGNEQFF. In DNA, the CDR3 is TGTGCCAGCAGCAAACTTCCGGGAGGCAATGAGCAGTTCTTC.

The rearrangement uses TRBV4-3 and TRBJ2-6; 9 positions agree with TRBD1. Germline-derived CDR1 and CDR2 are LGHNA and YSLEER. CDR3 size: 17 residues. V trimming: 5 bases; J trimming: 6 bases; junction bases outside the gene matches: 11. The CDR3 nucleotides read TGCGCCAGCAGCTTAGGGACAGGGTTGTATGAGGCCAACGTCCTGACTTTC. Protein: CASSLGTGLYEANVLTF.

The chain links TRBV11-2 to TRBJ2-7; D call uncertain. The CDR3 is made up of 14 amino acids. Trimming removed 2 bases from V and 6 bases from J, with 14 bases in between. Germline CDR1 is SGHAT and CDR2 is FQNNGV. CDR3: CASSLWSGGGEQYF. CDR3 coding DNA: TGTGCCAGCAGCTTATGGTCGGGTGGCGGCGAGCAGTACTTC.

The rearrangement links TRBV24-1 to TRBJ2-7; 7 bases are shared with TRBD1. The V gene's germline CDR1 is KGHDR and CDR2 SFDVKD. This CDR3 contains 13 residues. Losses at the gene ends were 4 bases for V and 9 bases for J; bases not matched to a gene: 8. CDR3: CATSDTGTAGQYF. CDR3 nucleotides: TGTGCCACCAGTGACACTGGGACAGCTGGGCAGTACTTC.

This clone turned up a few times. The genes are TRBV5-6 and TRBJ2-7; D is unclear. CDR3 size: 14 residues. V was shortened by 0 bases and J by 2 bases, with 9 bases between the two germline ends. Per germline, CDR1 SGHDT and CDR2 YYEEEE. Here the CDR3 reads CASSLGLGPYEQYF. Written as DNA, the CDR3 is TGTGCCAGCAGCTTGGGTCTTGGCCCCTACGAGCAGTACTTC.

The V and J genes are TRBV5-1 and TRBJ2-5; the D is unclear. The CDR3 spans 13 residues. Trimming removed 1 base at V and 5 bases at J, with 9 bases between. Germline V gives CDR1 SGHRS, CDR2 YFSETQ. The CDR3 here is CASSLLAGETQYF. The CDR3 DNA follows: TGCGCCAGCAGCTTGTTGGCAGGCGAGACCCAGTACTTC.

This chain joins TRBV28 and TRBJ2-1; tentatively, D is TRBD2 (5 bases). The CDR3 sequence is 15 residues long. Between the trimmed V and J ends, which lost 6 bases and 0 bases, there was a span of 12 bases. The germline V gene encodes CDR1 MDHEN and CDR2 SYDVKM. The CDR3 DNA follows: TGTGCCAGCAGGCCTGGACTCTTCTCCTACAATGAGCAGTTCTTC. As protein: CASRPGLFSYNEQFF.

This clone was observed a few times. The chain links TRBV12-5 to TRBJ2-1; unclear D gene. Germline V gene sequence: CDR1 LGHNT, CDR2 FRNRAP. Trimming took 5 bases from V and 1 from J, leaving 6 bases between them. The CDR3 covers 13 residues. This CDR3 reads CASGQQSYNEQFF. In nucleotides, the CDR3 is TGTGCTAGTGGTCAACAATCCTACAATGAGCAGTTCTTC.

The chain has TRBV19 and TRBJ2-1; D not resolved. The ends were cut back, 7 bases at V and 3 bases at J, with 10 bases in the middle. The CDR3 consists of 13 residues. Germline assignment: CDR1 LNHDA and CDR2 SQIVND (reference sequence). The CDR3 sequence: CASNSGSYNEQFF. For the CDR3, the DNA is TGTGCCAGTAACTCGGGCAGCTACAATGAGCAGTTCTTC.

This clone was found once. The chain carries TRBV3-1 (or the pseudogene TRBV3-2) and TRBJ1-1; D possibly corresponds to TRBD1 (6 bases). This CDR3 is built from 14 residues. The germline V gene encodes CDR1 LGHDT and CDR2 YNNKEL (reference sequence). Trimming shortened V by 4 bases and J by 1 base, and 10 bases separated the two germline ends. This CDR3 reads CASSLGGENTEAFF. The CDR3 region has the DNA TGTGCCAGCAGCCTCGGGGGCGAGAACACTGAAGCTTTCTTT.

This clone came up a few times. The chain carries TRBV6-2 or TRBV6-3 and TRBJ1-5; 8 nucleotides match TRBD1. With 0 bases clipped from V and 8 bases from J, the junction kept 6 bases outside the gene matches. Germline CDR1 and CDR2: MNHEY and SVGEGT. This CDR3 has 15 residues. CDR3: CASSYSRTGREPQHF. The CDR3 region has the DNA TGTGCCAGCAGTTACTCCCGGACAGGGAGGGAGCCCCAGCATTTT.

V and J are TRBV6-6 and TRBJ1-5, with D perhaps matching TRBD1 (6 bases). CDR3 length equals 14 residues. CDR1 and CDR2 from the germline V gene are MNHNY and SVGAGI (reference sequence). Trimming stripped 8 bases from V and 0 bases from J, with 11 bases between. CDR3 region: CASRDKVSNQPQHF. In nucleotides, the CDR3 is TGTGCCAGCCGGGACAAAGTTAGCAATCAGCCCCAGCATTTT.